These 26 T cell receptor beta chains share one sample of origin, sequenced in a study of blood T cell repertoires in COVID-19 (TCRdb year 2020). Library construction relied on the immunoSEQ multiplex PCR assay. Imported from immuneACCESS, the table was reduced by TCRdb to in-frame sequences with V and J called. These copies leave out some clones; in studies compared against another copy, an unresolved V gene accounts for under half, and the cause of the remainder is not known. The sample table shows about 410,000 clones, and 89% are seen once. The ten largest clones capture roughly 1.6% of the sample. Sequences were obtained from peripheral blood. Every receptor here comes from a woman between 40 and 55 years old with COVID-19, enrolled during active disease.

V usage is TRBV18 and J usage is TRBJ2-1; TRBD2 aligns across 11 bases. Germline values: CDR1 KGHSH, CDR2 LQKENI. The length of the CDR3 is 17 residues. With V trimmed by 2 bases and J by 3 bases, 6 bases remained unmatched. The CDR3 bases are TGTGCCAGCTCACCAACTAGCGGGAGAGTCGTCTACAATGAGCAGTTCTTC. It codes for CASSPTSGRVVYNEQFF.

V is TRBV11-2 and J is TRBJ2-7; 7 bases fit TRBD1. CDR3 length equals 15 residues. Germline lookup yields CDR1 SGHAT and CDR2 FQNNGV. Trimming cost V 5 bases and J 0 bases; bases outside gene matches: 7. CDR3: CASSETGTVSYEQYF. CDR3 sequence (DNA): TGTGCCAGCAGCGAAACCGGGACAGTCTCCTACGAGCAGTACTTC.

A remark on this clone: At the DNA level, this CDR3 is encoded by other sequences in the same sample as well. This chain uses TRBV5-1 with TRBJ2-7; the D gene is possibly TRBD1 (6 bases). Trimming shortened V by 0 bases and J by 2 bases, and 15 bases separated the two germline ends. The CDR3 covers 16 residues. Germline CDR1 SGHRS, CDR2 YFSETQ. The CDR3 sequence is CASSLGWGQGPYEQYF. As DNA, the CDR3 is TGCGCCAGCAGCTTGGGTTGGGGGCAGGGGCCCTACGAGCAGTACTTC.

In this sample, this clone turned up once. V is TRBV28 and J is TRBJ2-6, with unresolved D. V dropped 5 bases and J dropped 2 bases, with 10 bases sitting between them. The germline gives CDR1 MDHEN, CDR2 SYDVKM. This CDR3 contains 15 residues. The CDR3 DNA is TGTGCCAGCAGTCCGCAGGTAGCTGGGGCCAACGTCCTGACTTTC. Translated: CASSPQVAGANVLTF.

The chain uses TRBV11-2 and TRBJ1-3; TRBD1 matches at 9 bases. Trimming cost V 5 bases and J 4 bases; bases outside gene matches: 3. Germline V gives CDR1 SGHAT, CDR2 FQNNGV. The CDR3 consists of 14 residues. The DNA for the CDR3 is TGTGCCAGCAGCCAACAGGGGGCGGGAAACACCATATATTTT. This codes for CASSQQGAGNTIYF.

The V and J genes are TRBV19 and TRBJ2-1; perhaps TRBD1 as D (5 bases). This CDR3 spans 15 amino acids. Trimming took 1 base from V and 8 from J, leaving 15 bases between them. Germline V gene lookup returns CDR1 LNHDA and CDR2 SQIVND (reference sequence). In DNA, the CDR3 is TGTGCCAGTAGTATAGGGGGTATTCAGGGATATGAGCAGTTCTTC. It specifies CASSIGGIQGYEQFF.

V is TRBV7-8 and J is TRBJ1-6; 7 bases fit TRBD1. V was pared by 5 bases and J by 7 bases, with 14 bases of the junction left unmatched. The CDR3 extends over 17 amino acids. The germline gives CDR1 SGHVS, CDR2 FQNEAQ. As DNA, the CDR3 is TGTGCCAGCAGCGACAGACCGGGCCTAGGGGGCAATTCACCCCTCCACTTT. Translated, it gives CASSDRPGLGGNSPLHF.

The V gene is TRBV11-2, the J gene TRBJ1-2; no firm D call. This CDR3 is 13 amino acids long. The germline V gene encodes CDR1 SGHAT and CDR2 FQNNGV. Between the trimmed V and J ends, which lost 1 base and 4 bases, there was a span of 7 bases. The chain's CDR3 is CASSLVRGYGYTF. The CDR3 DNA is TGTGCCAGCAGCTTAGTCCGGGGCTATGGCTACACCTTC.

In nucleotides, the CDR3 is TGCGCCAGCAGCCAGTCTCCCGGGACTGACACCGGGGAGCTGTTTTTT. Translation: CASSQSPGTDTGELFF. This chain joins TRBV4-3 and TRBJ2-2; perhaps TRBD2 as D (6 bases). Germline lookup yields CDR1 LGHNA and CDR2 YSLEER. The CDR3 is 16 residues long. Trimming cost V 3 bases and J 3 bases, with 14 bases left between them.

This chain connects TRBV18 to TRBJ1-1, with 10 positions matching TRBD1. The CDR3 runs to 16 residues. Unmatched junction bases numbered 9, after V lost 5 bases and J lost 3 bases. Germline-derived CDR1 and CDR2 are KGHSH and LQKENI. CDR3 in DNA: TGTGCCAGCTCATCGACCACCGGGACAGGGGACACTGAAGCTTTCTTT. This gives the protein CASSSTTGTGDTEAFF.

This clone appeared a few times. V is TRBV11-2 and J is TRBJ2-2; 10 nucleotides match TRBD1. J was trimmed by 2 bases and V by 5 bases; bases with no gene match: 11. This CDR3 comprises 18 residues. Germline CDR1 reads SGHAT; CDR2 reads FQNNGV. The CDR3 is CASSALGTGALNTGELFF. The CDR3, as DNA: TGTGCCAGCAGCGCGCTGGGGACAGGGGCCCTAAACACCGGGGAGCTGTTTTTT. Based on the CDR3 plus reference TRBV11-2 and TRBJ2-2, the full variable domain is EAGVAQSPRYKIIEKRQSVAFWCNPISGHATLYWYQQILGQGPKLLIQFQNNGVVDDSQLPKDRFSAERLKGVDSTLKIQPAKLEDSAVYLCASSALGTGALNTGELFFGEGSRLTVL.

V is TRBV7-3 and J is TRBJ2-7, with a weak D call TRBD1 (7 bases). Deletions cut 5 bases from V and 5 bases from J, with 19 bases between. The CDR3 has 15 amino acids. Germline CDR1 reads SGHTA; CDR2 reads FQGTGA. In DNA, the CDR3 is TGTGCCAGCAGCCGTGCCGGAGGGGGCCTCAACGAGCAGTACTTC. Encoded protein: CASSRAGGGLNEQYF.

The chain couples TRBV5-8 to TRBJ2-3; TRBD2 might be the D (5 bases). The V gene lost 1 base and the J gene lost 4 bases, with 13 bases spanning the gap. This CDR3 comprises 15 residues. Germline V lookup: CDR1 SGHTS, CDR2 YDEGEE. The CDR3 bases are TGTGCCAGCAGCTTGTTGTCCGGGAATTCAGATACGCAGTATTTT. Translated, it gives CASSLLSGNSDTQYF. The variable domain in full, completed from reference TRBV5-8 and TRBJ2-3, reads EAGVTQSPTHLIKTRGQQATLRCSPISGHTSVYWYQQALGLGLQFLLWYDEGEERNRGNFPPRFSGRQFPNYSSELNVNALELEDSALYLCASSLLSGNSDTQYFGPGTRLTVL.

The chain combines TRBV7-2 with TRBJ1-6; D is unresolved. The germline gives CDR1 SGHTA, CDR2 FQGNSA. CDR3 length: 15 residues. With 2 bases removed from V and 2 bases from J, the gap between germline ends came to 7 bases. The CDR3, as DNA: TGTGCCAGCAGCTTAAACAACGCCTATAATTCACCCCTCCACTTT. Amino acids: CASSLNNAYNSPLHF.

The rearrangement joins TRBV7-2 to TRBJ1-1, with D tentatively TRBD1 (5 bases). The CDR3 covers 14 residues. The V and J ends lost 5 bases and 4 bases respectively, with 14 bases between them. CDR1 is SGHTA and CDR2 is FQGNSA in the germline V gene. The CDR3 sequence is CASSRPQGSTEAFF. CDR3 DNA: TGTGCCAGCAGCCGCCCTCAGGGTTCCACTGAAGCTTTCTTT.

The J gene is TRBJ2-7, the V gene TRBV19; tentatively, D is TRBD1 (6 bases). The germline CDR1 and CDR2 sequences are LNHDA and SQIVND (reference sequence). The CDR3 loop spans 13 amino acids. V lost 5 bases and J 6 bases, leaving 14 bases between the germline ends. The CDR3 region has the DNA TGTGCCAGTAGTCGCGCAGGGGCTGGCGAGCAGTACTTC. It specifies CASSRAGAGEQYF.

This rearrangement joins TRBV2 to TRBJ1-1, with 8 positions matching TRBD1. The CDR3 has 13 residues. V dropped 8 bases and J dropped 6; count of bases not matched to a gene: 8. Germline V gene lookup returns CDR1 SNHLY and CDR2 FYNNEI. The CDR3 here is CASGLTGDAEAFF. The CDR3 bases are TGTGCCAGCGGACTGACAGGGGACGCTGAAGCTTTCTTT. Full variable domain (outside the CDR3, taken from reference TRBV2 and TRBJ1-1): EPEVTQTPSHQVTQMGQEVILRCVPISNHLYFYWYRQILGQKVEFLVSFYNNEISEKSEIFDDQFSVERPDGSNFTLKIRSTKLEDSAMYFCASGLTGDAEAFFGQGTRLTVV.

The rearrangement uses TRBV4-3 and TRBJ1-2; D remains ambiguous. V was clipped by 0 bases and J by 0 bases, with 11 bases between them. The CDR3 loop spans 16 amino acids. Germline V CDR1 and CDR2: LGHNA, YSLEER. The CDR3 spells CASSQDLYSSNYGYTF. The CDR3 nucleotides read TGCGCCAGCAGCCAAGATCTATACAGTTCTAACTATGGCTACACCTTC.

About this clone itself: Other DNA sequences from this sample encode an identical CDR3 as well. The rearrangement joins TRBV7-2 to TRBJ1-2; 7 bases align to TRBD1. CDR1 is SGHTA and CDR2 is FQGNSA in the germline V gene. The CDR3 spans 14 residues. V lost 5 bases, J lost 2 bases, and 5 bases stayed unmatched. The CDR3 nucleotides read TGTGCCAGCAGCCCGGGGACAGCCAACTATGGCTACACCTTC. It is translated as CASSPGTANYGYTF.

The CDR3 region is CASSKSGGTQGAGNQPQHF. CDR3 sequence (DNA): TGTGCCAGCAGCAAAAGCGGCGGTACTCAGGGGGCAGGGAATCAGCCCCAGCATTTT. This chain uses TRBV21-1 with TRBJ1-5; the DNA was not compared with TRBD1, the D call given in the table. TRBV21-1 counts as a pseudogene. This CDR3 comprises 19 residues.

The chain recombines TRBV19 with TRBJ2-3, with 8 bases fitting TRBD2. The CDR3 has 14 residues. Germline loops: CDR1 LNHDA, CDR2 SQIVND (reference sequence). The V and J ends lost 3 bases and 3 bases, in that order; junction bases with no gene match: 2. The CDR3 sequence is CASSIGTRTDTQYF. For the CDR3, the DNA is TGTGCCAGTAGTATTGGGACTAGGACAGATACGCAGTATTTT. The full variable domain, rest sourced from reference TRBV19 and TRBJ2-3, is DGGITQSPKYLFRKEGQNVTLSCEQNLNHDAMYWYRQDPGQGLRLIYYSQIVNDFQKGDIAEGYSVSREKKESFPLTVTSAQKNPTAFYLCASSIGTRTDTQYFGPGTRLTVL.

The chain combines TRBV7-3 with TRBJ2-5; 11 bases map to TRBD2. After removal of 6 bases from V and 1 base from J, the junction contained 4 bases not matched to a gene. This CDR3 has 15 amino acids. CDR1 is SGHTA and CDR2 is FQGTGA in the germline V gene. CDR3 residues: CASSISGGAQETQYF. The DNA for the CDR3 is TGTGCCAGCAGTATTAGCGGGGGGGCCCAAGAGACCCAGTACTTC.

The J gene is TRBJ2-2, the V gene TRBV3-1 (or the pseudogene TRBV3-2); 7 bases are shared with TRBD2. The ends lost 1 base at V and 1 base at J; junction bases unmatched: 3. The CDR3 sequence is 16 residues long. From germline, CDR1 is LGHDT and CDR2 YNNKEL (reference sequence). This chain's CDR3 is CASSQGIAGNTGELFF. The DNA for the CDR3 is TGTGCCAGCAGCCAAGGGATAGCGGGGAACACCGGGGAGCTGTTTTTT.

This sequence joins TRBV28 and TRBJ1-2; 7 nucleotides line up with TRBD1. In germline, CDR1 is MDHEN, CDR2 SYDVKM. The V gene end was trimmed by 1 base and the J gene end by 4 bases; junction bases not matched to a gene: 3. The CDR3 covers 14 residues. The CDR3: CASSLSAGGYGYTF. The CDR3 nucleotides read TGTGCCAGCAGTTTATCGGCAGGGGGCTATGGCTACACCTTC.

The chain has TRBV9 and TRBJ1-3; TRBD1 matches 7 bases. With V trimmed by 3 bases and J by 2 bases, 5 bases remained unmatched. The CDR3 consists of 15 residues. Germline V lookup: CDR1 SGDLS, CDR2 YYNGEE. CDR3 sequence: CASSEGQYPGNTIYF. The CDR3, as DNA: TGTGCCAGCAGCGAGGGACAGTACCCTGGAAACACCATATATTTT.

The J gene is TRBJ1-2, the V gene TRBV7-9; D perhaps matches TRBD1 (6 bases). Germline-derived CDR1 and CDR2 are SEHNR and FQNEAQ (reference sequence). The CDR3 spans 12 residues. V was shortened by 5 bases and J by 6 bases, with 10 bases between the two germline ends. The CDR3 sequence is CASSITGNGYTF. As DNA, the CDR3 is TGTGCCAGCAGCATCACAGGGAATGGCTACACCTTC.